The TCR beta chain described here comes from a study of tumor-infiltrating lymphocytes in localized non-small cell lung cancer (dated by TCRdb to the early 2020s). Regarding the research as a whole: The cohort included patients whose samples were collected after neoadjuvant chemotherapy, as well as both smokers and never-smokers and several histologies. The overall ICON cohort was composed of over a hundred surgical patients with localized non-small cell lung cancer whose tumors were resected. From each patient came resected tumor tissue plus uninvolved lung tissue from that same patient, and the uninvolved lung tissue was described as non-adjacent to the tumor. A total of around 50 patients were part of the paired comparison of immunoSEQ T-cell fraction between tumor and uninvolved lung. Flow cytometry, multiplex immunofluorescence, RNA-seq, exome sequencing and proteomics were applied to the same patients as TCR sequencing, which was one of several integrated assays.

CDR1 and CDR2, looked up from the germline V gene, are MGHRA and YSYEKL. V is pruned by 4 bases and J by 9 bases, leaving 7 bases of the junction without a gene match. The CDR3, from cysteine to phenylalanine, totals 14 residues. Of all the DNA, just the CDR3 is kept, 42 bases in frame from base 1. Overall results and qualifications from the work: TCR-derived T-cell fraction did not differ between the flow cytometry-defined immunotypes IM1 (good prognosis) and IM2 (poor prognosis). Different pieces of the same tissue were used for different assays, so technical variation could not be separated from intratumor heterogeneity. Higher T cell infiltration in tumors than in uninvolved lung tissue was supported by TCRbeta sequencing, consistent with immunofluorescence CD3 counts. Because assay coverage varied across patients depending on available tissue quantity, TCR sequencing was performed for only a subset of the cohort.

The immunoSEQ assay used for TCR sequencing gave the T-cell fraction in both tumor and uninvolved lung tissue. As for how the authors treated the data: To analyze survival, patients were divided into a high T-cell fraction group (upper tertile) and a low T-cell fraction group (lower two tertiles), and the two groups were compared using a log-rank test. A signed-rank test was used to test paired tumor versus uninvolved lung differences in T-cell fraction. TCRdb took over this immuneACCESS table, retaining in-frame rearrangements with V and J assigned. Such tables are incomplete; in checked studies, under half of the missing clones stem from an unresolved V gene, and the remainder is unexplained. The V and J calls and the clone size are those of that table, but D and trimming were determined from the DNA. For this sample the table gives thousands of clones, of which about 64% were detected only once. The ten largest clones take up 10% to 15% of the sample.

The table lists this clone with a few counts. No antigen is known for it. Base quality data are lacking; no much larger clone is found one base away. Patient enrollment in ICON started in April 2016, and the final patient was enrolled in September 2018. Fresh tumor and matched uninvolved tissue for in-depth immune analyses, including TCR sequencing, were collected from a subcohort of around 80 patients. No cell sorting was done, and TCR sequencing was instead run on DNA isolated from bulk tissue. This chain joins TRBV4-1 to TRBJ2-1, with 9 bases aligning to TRBD1. Sequenced sample: uninvolved lung tissue not adjacent to the tumor. The TCR comes from a human donor with non-small cell lung cancer. The CDR3 amino acid sequence is: CASSRRDRDVEQFF. Here is the DNA: TGCGCCAGCAGCCGACGGGACAGGGACGTTGAGCAGTTCTTC.